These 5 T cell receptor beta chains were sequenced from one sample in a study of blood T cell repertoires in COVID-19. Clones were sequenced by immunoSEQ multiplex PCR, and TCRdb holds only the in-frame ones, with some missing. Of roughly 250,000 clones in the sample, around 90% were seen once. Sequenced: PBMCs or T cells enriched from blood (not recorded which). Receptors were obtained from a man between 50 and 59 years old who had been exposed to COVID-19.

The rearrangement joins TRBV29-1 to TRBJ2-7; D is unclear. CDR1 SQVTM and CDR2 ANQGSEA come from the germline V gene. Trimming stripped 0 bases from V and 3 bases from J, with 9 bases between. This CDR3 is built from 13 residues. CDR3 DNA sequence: TGCAGCGTTGAAGATGTCGTAGACTACGAGCAGTACTTC. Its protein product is CSVEDVVDYEQYF.

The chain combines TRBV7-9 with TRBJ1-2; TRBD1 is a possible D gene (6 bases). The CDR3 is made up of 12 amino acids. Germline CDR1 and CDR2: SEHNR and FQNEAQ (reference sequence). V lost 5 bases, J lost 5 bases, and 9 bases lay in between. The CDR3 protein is CASSPTGYGYTF. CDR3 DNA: TGTGCCAGCAGCCCAACAGGGTATGGCTACACCTTC.

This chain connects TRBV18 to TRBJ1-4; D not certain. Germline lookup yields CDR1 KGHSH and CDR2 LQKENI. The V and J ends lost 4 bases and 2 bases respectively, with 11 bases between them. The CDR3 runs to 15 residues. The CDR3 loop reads CASSRNSQTNEKLFF. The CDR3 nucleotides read TGTGCCAGCTCACGCAACAGCCAGACTAATGAAAAACTGTTTTTT.

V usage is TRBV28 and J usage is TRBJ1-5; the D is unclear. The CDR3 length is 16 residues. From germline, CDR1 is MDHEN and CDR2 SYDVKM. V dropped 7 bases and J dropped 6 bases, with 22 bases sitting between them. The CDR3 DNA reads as TGTGCCAGCAACCTGCACCGGGTCGTCCGAGGTCAGCCCCAGCATTTT. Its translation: CASNLHRVVRGQPQHF. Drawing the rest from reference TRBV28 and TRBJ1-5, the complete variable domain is DVKVTQSSRYLVKRTGEKVFLECVQDMDHENMFWYRQDPGLGLRLIYFSYDVKMKEKGDIPEGYSVSREKKERFSLILESASTNQTSMYLCASNLHRVVRGQPQHFGDGTRLSIL.

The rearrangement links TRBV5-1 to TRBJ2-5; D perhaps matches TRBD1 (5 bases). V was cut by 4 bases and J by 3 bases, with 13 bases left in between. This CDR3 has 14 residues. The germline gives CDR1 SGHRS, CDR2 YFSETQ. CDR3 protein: CASSTQGRKETQYF. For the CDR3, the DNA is TGCGCCAGCAGCACTCAGGGTAGGAAAGAGACCCAGTACTTC.